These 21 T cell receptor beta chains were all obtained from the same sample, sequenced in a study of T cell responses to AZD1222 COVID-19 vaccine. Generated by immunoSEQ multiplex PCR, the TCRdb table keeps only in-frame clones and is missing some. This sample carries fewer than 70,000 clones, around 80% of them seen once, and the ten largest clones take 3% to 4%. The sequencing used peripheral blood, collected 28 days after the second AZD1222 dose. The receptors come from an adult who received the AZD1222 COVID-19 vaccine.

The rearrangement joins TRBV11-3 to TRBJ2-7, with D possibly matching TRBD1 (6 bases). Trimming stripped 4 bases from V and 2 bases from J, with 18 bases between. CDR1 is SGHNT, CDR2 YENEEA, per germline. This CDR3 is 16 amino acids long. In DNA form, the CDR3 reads TGTGCCAGCAGCTCTATTCCGGGACATCCGGCCTACGAGCAGTACTTC. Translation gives CASSSIPGHPAYEQYF.

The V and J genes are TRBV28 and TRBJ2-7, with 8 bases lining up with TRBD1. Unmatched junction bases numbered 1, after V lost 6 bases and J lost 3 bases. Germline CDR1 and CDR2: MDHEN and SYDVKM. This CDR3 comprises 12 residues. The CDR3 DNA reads TGTGCCAGCAGAGACAGGGGCTACGAGCAGTACTTC. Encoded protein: CASRDRGYEQYF.

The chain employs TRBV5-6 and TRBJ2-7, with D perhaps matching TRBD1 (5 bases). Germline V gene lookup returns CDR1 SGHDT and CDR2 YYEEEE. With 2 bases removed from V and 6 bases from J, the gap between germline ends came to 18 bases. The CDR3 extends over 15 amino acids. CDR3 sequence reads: CASSFLQALGVEQYF. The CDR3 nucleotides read TGTGCCAGCAGCTTCCTACAGGCCCTCGGAGTCGAGCAGTACTTC.

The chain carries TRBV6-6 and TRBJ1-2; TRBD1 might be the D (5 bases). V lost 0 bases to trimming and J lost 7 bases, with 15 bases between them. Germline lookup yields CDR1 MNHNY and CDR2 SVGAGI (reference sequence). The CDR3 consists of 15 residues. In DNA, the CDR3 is TGTGCCAGCAGTTACTCGATGGGGACCGGCGGTGGCTACACCTTC. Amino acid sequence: CASSYSMGTGGGYTF.

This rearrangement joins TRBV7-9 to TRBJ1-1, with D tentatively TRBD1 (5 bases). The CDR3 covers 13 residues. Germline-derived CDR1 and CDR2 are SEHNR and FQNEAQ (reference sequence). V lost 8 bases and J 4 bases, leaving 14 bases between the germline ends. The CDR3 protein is CASRPPGGTEAFF. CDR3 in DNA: TGTGCCAGCCGCCCCCCCGGGGGCACTGAAGCTTTCTTT.

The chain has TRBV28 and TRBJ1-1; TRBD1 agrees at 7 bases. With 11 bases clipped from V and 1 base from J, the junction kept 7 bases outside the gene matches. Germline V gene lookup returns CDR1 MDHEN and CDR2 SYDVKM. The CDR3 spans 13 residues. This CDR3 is CAVQGNQNTEAFF. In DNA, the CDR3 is TGTGCCGTACAGGGGAATCAGAACACTGAAGCTTTCTTT.

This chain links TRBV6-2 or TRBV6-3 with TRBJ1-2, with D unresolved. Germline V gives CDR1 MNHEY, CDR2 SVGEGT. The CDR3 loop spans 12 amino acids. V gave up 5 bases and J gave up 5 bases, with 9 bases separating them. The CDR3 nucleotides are TGTGCCAGCAGTGATTCGTTTTATGGCTACACCTTC. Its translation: CASSDSFYGYTF.

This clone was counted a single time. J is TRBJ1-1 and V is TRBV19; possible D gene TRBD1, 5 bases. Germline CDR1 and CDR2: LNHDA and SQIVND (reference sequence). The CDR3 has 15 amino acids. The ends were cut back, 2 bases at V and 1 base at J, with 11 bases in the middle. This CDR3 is CASSIWRQGNTEAFF. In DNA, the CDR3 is TGTGCCAGTAGTATATGGCGCCAGGGGAACACTGAAGCTTTCTTT.

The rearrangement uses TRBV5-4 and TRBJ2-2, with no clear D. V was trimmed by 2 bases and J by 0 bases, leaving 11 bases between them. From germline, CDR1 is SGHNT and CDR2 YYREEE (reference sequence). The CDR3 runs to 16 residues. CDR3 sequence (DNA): TGTGCCAGCAGCTTACCAGAGTTCGCGAACACCGGGGAGCTGTTTTTT. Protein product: CASSLPEFANTGELFF.

CDR3 in DNA: TGTGCCTGGAGTACAGGGGGCGGAGGAGAGACCCAGTACTTC. It specifies CAWSTGGGGETQYF. This chain joins TRBV30 and TRBJ2-5; 9 bases align to TRBD1. Germline CDR1 and CDR2: GTSNPN and SVGIG (reference sequence). V lost 2 bases, J lost 4 bases, and 5 bases stayed unmatched. This CDR3 region has 14 residues.

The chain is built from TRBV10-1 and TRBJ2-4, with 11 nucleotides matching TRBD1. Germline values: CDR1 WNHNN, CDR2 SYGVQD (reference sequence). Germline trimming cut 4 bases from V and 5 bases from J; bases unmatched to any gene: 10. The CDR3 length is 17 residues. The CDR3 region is CASSASQDRGQENIQYF. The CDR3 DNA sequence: TGCGCCAGCAGTGCATCCCAGGACAGGGGGCAGGAAAACATTCAGTACTTC.

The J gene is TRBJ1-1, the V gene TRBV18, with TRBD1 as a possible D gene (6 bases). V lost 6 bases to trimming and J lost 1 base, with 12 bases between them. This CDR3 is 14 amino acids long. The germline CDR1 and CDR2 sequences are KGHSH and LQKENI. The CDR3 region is CASSLDRANTEAFF. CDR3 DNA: TGTGCCAGCTCGCTGGACAGAGCGAACACTGAAGCTTTCTTT.

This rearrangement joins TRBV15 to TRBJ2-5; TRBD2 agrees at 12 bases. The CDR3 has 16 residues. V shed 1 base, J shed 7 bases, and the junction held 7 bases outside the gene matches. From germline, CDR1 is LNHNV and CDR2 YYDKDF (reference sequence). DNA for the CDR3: TGTGCCACCAGCAGAGGGACTAGCGGGGCCGGGGGGACCCAGTACTTC. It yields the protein CATSRGTSGAGGTQYF.

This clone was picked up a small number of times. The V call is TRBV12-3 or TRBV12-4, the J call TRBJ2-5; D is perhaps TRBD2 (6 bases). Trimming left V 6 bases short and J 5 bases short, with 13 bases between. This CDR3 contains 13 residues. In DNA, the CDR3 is TGTGCCAGCAGCAACCGGAGGGGTGAGACCCAGTACTTC. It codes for CASSNRRGETQYF.

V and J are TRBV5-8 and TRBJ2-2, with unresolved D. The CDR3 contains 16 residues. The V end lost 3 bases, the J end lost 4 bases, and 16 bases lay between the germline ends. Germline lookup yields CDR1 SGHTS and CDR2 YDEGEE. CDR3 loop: CASSSLVSPLTGELFF. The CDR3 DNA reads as TGTGCCAGCAGCTCCTTAGTCTCACCGCTCACCGGGGAGCTGTTTTTT. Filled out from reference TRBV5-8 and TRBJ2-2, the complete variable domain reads EAGVTQSPTHLIKTRGQQATLRCSPISGHTSVYWYQQALGLGLQFLLWYDEGEERNRGNFPPRFSGRQFPNYSSELNVNALELEDSALYLCASSSLVSPLTGELFFGEGSRLTVL.

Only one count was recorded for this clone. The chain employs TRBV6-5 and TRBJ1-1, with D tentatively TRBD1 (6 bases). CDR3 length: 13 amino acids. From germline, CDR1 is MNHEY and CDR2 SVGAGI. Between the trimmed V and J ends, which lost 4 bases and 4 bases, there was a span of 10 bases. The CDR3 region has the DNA TGTGCCAGCAGTTGGGGGACAACCACTGAAGCTTTCTTT. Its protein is CASSWGTTTEAFF.

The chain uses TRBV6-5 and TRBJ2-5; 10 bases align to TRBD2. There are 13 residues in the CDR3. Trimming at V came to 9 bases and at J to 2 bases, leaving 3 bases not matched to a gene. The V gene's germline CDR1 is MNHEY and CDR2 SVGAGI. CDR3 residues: CASTSGDQETQYF. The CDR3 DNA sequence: TGTGCCAGTACTAGCGGGGATCAAGAGACCCAGTACTTC.

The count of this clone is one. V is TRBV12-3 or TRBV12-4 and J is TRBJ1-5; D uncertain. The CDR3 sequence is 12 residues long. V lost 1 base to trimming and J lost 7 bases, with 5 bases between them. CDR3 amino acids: CASSLDLQPQHF. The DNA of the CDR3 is TGTGCCAGCAGTTTAGATCTGCAGCCCCAGCATTTT.

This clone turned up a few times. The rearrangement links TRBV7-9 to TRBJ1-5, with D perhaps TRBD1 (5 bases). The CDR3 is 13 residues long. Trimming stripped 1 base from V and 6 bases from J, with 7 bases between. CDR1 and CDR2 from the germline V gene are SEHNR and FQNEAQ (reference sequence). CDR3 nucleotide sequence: TGTGCCAGCAGCTTAGGGGGCGGTCAGCCCCAGCATTTT. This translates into CASSLGGGQPQHF.

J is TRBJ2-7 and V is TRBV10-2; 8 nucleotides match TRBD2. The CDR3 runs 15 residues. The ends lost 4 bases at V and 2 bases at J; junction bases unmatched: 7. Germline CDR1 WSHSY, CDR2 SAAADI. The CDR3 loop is CASSGRGAETYEQYF. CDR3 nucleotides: TGCGCCAGCAGTGGGCGGGGGGCTGAGACCTACGAGCAGTACTTC.

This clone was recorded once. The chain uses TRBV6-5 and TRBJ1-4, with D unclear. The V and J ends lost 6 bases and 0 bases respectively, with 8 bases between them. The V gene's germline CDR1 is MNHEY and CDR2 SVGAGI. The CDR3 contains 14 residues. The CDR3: CASREQATNEKLFF. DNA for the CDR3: TGTGCCAGCAGGGAGCAGGCAACTAATGAAAAACTGTTTTTT.